Listed here are 7 T cell receptor beta chains from one sample, sequenced in a study of cytomegalovirus exposure and HLA in healthy donors (TCRdb year 2017). The method was the immunoSEQ multiplex PCR assay. A mixture of 60 forward primers for TCR Vbeta segments and 13 reverse primers for TCR Jbeta segments was used in the multiplex PCR. TCRdb carries this immuneACCESS record with in-frame sequences only. Its versions omit some clonotypes, under half of them owing to an unresolved V gene in the studies checked, with the rest unexplained. Within this sample are over 200,000 clones, with 70% of them counted one time only. 2.6% of the sample comes from the top ten. What was sequenced was PBMCs. These receptor sequences come from a man aged 40-49 years in good health and CMV-seropositive.

This clone occurred a few times. This chain joins TRBV6-4 and TRBJ2-1; 11 bases map to TRBD2. This CDR3 comprises 13 residues. J lost 7 bases, V lost 6 bases, and 2 bases had no gene match. Germline assignment: CDR1 MRHNA and CDR2 SNTAGT. CDR3 in DNA: TGTGCCAGCAGACCTAGCGGGGGGAATGAGCAGTTCTTC. Encoded protein: CASRPSGGNEQFF.

The V gene is TRBV15, the J gene TRBJ1-2, with 12 positions matching TRBD1. The CDR3 contains 18 residues. Losses at the gene ends were 5 bases for V and 0 bases for J; bases not matched to a gene: 10. Germline V gives CDR1 LNHNV, CDR2 YYDKDF (reference sequence). CDR3 sequence: CATSGRDRGPPSNYGYTF. For the CDR3, the DNA is TGTGCCACCAGCGGTAGGGACAGGGGGCCTCCTTCTAACTATGGCTACACCTTC. Drawing the rest from reference TRBV15 and TRBJ1-2, the complete variable domain is DAMVIQNPRYQVTQFGKPVTLSCSQTLNHNVMYWYQQKSSQAPKLLFHYYDKDFNNEADTPDNFQSRRPNTSFCFLDIRSPGLGDTAMYLCATSGRDRGPPSNYGYTFGSGTRLTVV.

The chain couples TRBV18 to TRBJ1-2, with D possibly matching TRBD1 (6 bases). The CDR3 totals 14 residues. CDR1 and CDR2 (germline): KGHSH, LQKENI. Trimming left V 3 bases short and J 2 bases short, with 10 bases between. CDR3 sequence reads: CASSPGDRNYGYTF. In DNA form, the CDR3 reads TGTGCCAGCTCACCTGGAGACAGGAACTATGGCTACACCTTC.

A few counts support this clone. The chain carries TRBV19 and TRBJ2-1, with a weak D call TRBD2 (5 bases). Germline assignment: CDR1 LNHDA and CDR2 SQIVND (reference sequence). CDR3 length: 14 amino acids. V lost 6 bases, J lost 8 bases, and 17 bases lay in between. In DNA form, the CDR3 reads TGTGCCAGTAGCTTATACGTCGGGGTTGATGAGCAGTTCTTC. Protein: CASSLYVGVDEQFF.

The chain links TRBV29-1 to TRBJ2-3, with TRBD1 matching 10 bases. The junction had 2 bases not matched to a gene; V was cut back by 1 base and J by 7 bases. The CDR3 has 13 amino acids. The germline CDR1 and CDR2 sequences are SQVTM and ANQGSEA. The CDR3 DNA reads TGCAGCGTTGAAGGGGACAGGGGTTATACGCAGTATTTT. It yields the protein CSVEGDRGYTQYF.

This clone was detected only a few times. The chain employs TRBV5-1 and TRBJ2-3; maybe TRBD1 (6 bases). V lost 2 bases and J 6 bases, leaving 13 bases between the germline ends. The CDR3 has 14 amino acids. The germline CDR1 and CDR2 sequences are SGHRS and YFSETQ. The CDR3 nucleotides read TGCGCCAGCAGCTTCACAGGGCCCCGGGATACGCAGTATTTT. It codes for CASSFTGPRDTQYF.

The gene calls are TRBV5-1 and TRBJ1-2; D perhaps matches TRBD1 (5 bases). The V gene's germline CDR1 is SGHRS and CDR2 YFSETQ. This CDR3 is 16 amino acids long. V was trimmed by 0 bases and J by 5 bases, leaving 17 bases between them. This CDR3 is CASSLDGPGIKYGYTF. CDR3 coding DNA: TGCGCCAGCAGCTTGGATGGGCCAGGGATAAAGTATGGCTACACCTTC.